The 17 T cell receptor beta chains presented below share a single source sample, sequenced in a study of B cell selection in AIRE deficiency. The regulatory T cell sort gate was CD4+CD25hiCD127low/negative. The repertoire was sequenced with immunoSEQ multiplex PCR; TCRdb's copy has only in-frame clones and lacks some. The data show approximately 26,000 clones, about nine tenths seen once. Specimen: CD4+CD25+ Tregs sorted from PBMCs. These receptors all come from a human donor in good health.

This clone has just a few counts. Here the CDR3 reads CASSPTRAVYTQYF. In DNA form, the CDR3 reads TGTGCCAGCAGTCCGACCAGAGCGGTGTATACGCAGTATTTT. The rearrangement links TRBV27 to TRBJ2-3; maybe TRBD2 (5 bases). The CDR3 consists of 14 residues. Looked up from germline, CDR1 is MNHEY and CDR2 is SMNVEV (reference sequence). V lost 5 bases, J lost 7 bases, and 16 bases lay in between.

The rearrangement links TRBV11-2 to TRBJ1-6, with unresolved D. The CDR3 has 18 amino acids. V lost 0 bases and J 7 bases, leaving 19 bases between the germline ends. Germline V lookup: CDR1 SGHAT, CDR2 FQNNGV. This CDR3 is CASSLDGGFVTKNSPLHF. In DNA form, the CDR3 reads TGTGCCAGCAGCTTAGATGGTGGGTTCGTTACCAAAAATTCACCCCTCCACTTT.

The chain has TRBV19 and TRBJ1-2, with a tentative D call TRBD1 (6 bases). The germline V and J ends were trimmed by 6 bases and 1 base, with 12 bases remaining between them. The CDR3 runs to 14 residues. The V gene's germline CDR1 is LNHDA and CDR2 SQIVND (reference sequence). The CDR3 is CASRLTGDNYGYTF. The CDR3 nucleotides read TGTGCCAGTAGACTGACAGGAGATAACTATGGCTACACCTTC.

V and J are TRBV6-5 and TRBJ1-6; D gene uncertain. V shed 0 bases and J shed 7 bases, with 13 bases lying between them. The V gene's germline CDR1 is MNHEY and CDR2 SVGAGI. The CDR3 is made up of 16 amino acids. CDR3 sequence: CASSYSILYGNSPLHF. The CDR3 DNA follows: TGTGCCAGCAGTTACTCGATTCTTTACGGGAATTCACCCCTCCACTTT.

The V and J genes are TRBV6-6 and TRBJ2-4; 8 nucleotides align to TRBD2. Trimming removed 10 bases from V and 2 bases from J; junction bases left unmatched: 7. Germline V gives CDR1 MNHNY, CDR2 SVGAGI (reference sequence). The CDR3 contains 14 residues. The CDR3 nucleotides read TGTGCCACCTCCCCGGGGGGGACCAAAAACATTCAGTACTTC. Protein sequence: CATSPGGTKNIQYF.

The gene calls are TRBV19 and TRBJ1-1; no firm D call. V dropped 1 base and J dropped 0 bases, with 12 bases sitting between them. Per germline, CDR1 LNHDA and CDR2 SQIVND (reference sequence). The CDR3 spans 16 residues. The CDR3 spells CASSIGTGRLNTEAFF. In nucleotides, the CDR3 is TGTGCCAGTAGTATAGGTACTGGGCGGTTGAACACTGAAGCTTTCTTT.

Written as DNA, the CDR3 is TGCGCCAGCAGGAGTTACACAATCAATCAGCCCCAGCATTTT. It codes for CASRSYTINQPQHF. The chain combines TRBV5-1 with TRBJ1-5; D remains ambiguous. The CDR3 has 14 residues. The germline V and J ends were trimmed by 5 bases and 3 bases, with 12 bases remaining between them. Germline lookup yields CDR1 SGHRS and CDR2 YFSETQ.

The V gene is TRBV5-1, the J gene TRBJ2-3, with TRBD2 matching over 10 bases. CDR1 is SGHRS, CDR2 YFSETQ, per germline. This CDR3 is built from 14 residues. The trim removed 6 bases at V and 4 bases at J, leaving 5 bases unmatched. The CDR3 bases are TGCGCCAGCACCCTAGCGGGGGACCCAGATACGCAGTATTTT. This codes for CASTLAGDPDTQYF.

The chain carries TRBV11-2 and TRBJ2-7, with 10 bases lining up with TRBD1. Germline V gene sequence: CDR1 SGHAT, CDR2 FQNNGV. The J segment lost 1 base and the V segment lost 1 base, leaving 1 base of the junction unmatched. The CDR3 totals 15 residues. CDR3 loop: CASSLVDRGSYEQYF. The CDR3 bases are TGTGCCAGCAGCTTAGTGGACAGGGGGTCCTACGAGCAGTACTTC. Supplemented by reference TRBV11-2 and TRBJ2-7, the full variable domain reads EAGVAQSPRYKIIEKRQSVAFWCNPISGHATLYWYQQILGQGPKLLIQFQNNGVVDDSQLPKDRFSAERLKGVDSTLKIQPAKLEDSAVYLCASSLVDRGSYEQYFGPGTRLTVT.

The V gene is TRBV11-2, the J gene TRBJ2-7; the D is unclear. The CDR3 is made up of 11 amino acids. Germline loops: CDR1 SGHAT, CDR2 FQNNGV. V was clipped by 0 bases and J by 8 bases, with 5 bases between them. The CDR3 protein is CASSLDPQQYF. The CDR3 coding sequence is TGTGCCAGCAGCTTAGATCCTCAGCAGTACTTC.

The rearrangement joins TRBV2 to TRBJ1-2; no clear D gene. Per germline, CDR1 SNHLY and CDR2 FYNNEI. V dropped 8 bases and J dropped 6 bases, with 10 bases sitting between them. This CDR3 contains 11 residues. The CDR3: CASQDTDGYTF. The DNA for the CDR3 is TGTGCCAGCCAAGACACTGATGGCTACACCTTC.

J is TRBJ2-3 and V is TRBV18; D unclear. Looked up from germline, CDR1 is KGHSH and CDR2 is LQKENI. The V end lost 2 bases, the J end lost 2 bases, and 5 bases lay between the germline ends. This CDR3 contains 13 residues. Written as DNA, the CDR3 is TGTGCCAGCTCACCAACCGACACAGATACGCAGTATTTT. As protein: CASSPTDTDTQYF.

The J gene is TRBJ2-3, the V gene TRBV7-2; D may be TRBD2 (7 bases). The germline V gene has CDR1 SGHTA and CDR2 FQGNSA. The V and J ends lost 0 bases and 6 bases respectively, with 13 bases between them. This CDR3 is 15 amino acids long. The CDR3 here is CASSLAGGAGDTQYF. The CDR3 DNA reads TGTGCCAGCAGCTTAGCTGGGGGGGCGGGGGATACGCAGTATTTT.

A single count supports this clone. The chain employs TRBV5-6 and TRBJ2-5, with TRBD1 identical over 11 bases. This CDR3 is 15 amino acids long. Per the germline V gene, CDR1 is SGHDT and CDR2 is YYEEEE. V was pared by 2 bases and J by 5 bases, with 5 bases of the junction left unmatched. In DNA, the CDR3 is TGTGCCAGCAGCTTAGCCGGGACAGGGGGGGAGACCCAGTACTTC. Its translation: CASSLAGTGGETQYF.

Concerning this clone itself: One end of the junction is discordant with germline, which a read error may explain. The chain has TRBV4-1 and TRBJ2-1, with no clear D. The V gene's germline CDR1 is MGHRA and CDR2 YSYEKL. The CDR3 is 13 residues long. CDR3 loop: CASSQESPGRAIF. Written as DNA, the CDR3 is TGCGCCAGCAGCCAAGAAAGTCCGGGTCGGGCCATCTTC.

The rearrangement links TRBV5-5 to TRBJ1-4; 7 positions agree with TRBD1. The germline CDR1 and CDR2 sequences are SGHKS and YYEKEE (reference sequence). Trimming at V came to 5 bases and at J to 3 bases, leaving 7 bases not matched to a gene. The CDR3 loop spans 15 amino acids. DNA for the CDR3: TGTGCCAGCAGTACAACAGGGGATTCTAATGAAAAACTGTTTTTT. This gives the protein CASSTTGDSNEKLFF.

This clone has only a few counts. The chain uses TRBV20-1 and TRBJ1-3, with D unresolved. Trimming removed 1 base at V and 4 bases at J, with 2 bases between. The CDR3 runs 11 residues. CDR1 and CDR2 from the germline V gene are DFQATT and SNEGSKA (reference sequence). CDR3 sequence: CSARGGNTIYF. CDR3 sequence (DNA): TGCAGTGCTAGAGGGGGAAACACCATATATTTT.